One sample yielded the 13 T cell receptor beta chains listed below, sequenced in a study of blood T cells in healthy people across ages. It was with a sample-barcoded 5' primer and a J-beta primer mix that a second PCR of roughly 6 to 11 cycles was run. TCRdb reprocessed the 5' RACE reads with MiXCR, giving one entry per CDR3 protein. Altogether around 780,000 distinct CDR3 sequences are present, 56% being singletons, with the ten largest covering 20% to 30%. The sequenced material came from blood. All receptors derive from a man aged 35-49 years in good health.

Details on this clonotype: An end of the junction differs from the germline gene, which may be a read error. This chain joins TRBV3-1 and TRBJ1-6; unclear D gene. The CDR3 spans 14 residues. Germline V gene sequence: CDR1 LGHDT, CDR2 YNNKEL (reference sequence). The CDR3: CASSPTLAMAPPHF. CDR3 sequence (DNA): TGTGCCAGCAGCCCTACTCTAGCCATGGCACCCCCCCACTTT. The full variable domain, with the rest looked up from reference TRBV3-1 and TRBJ1-6, is DTAVSQTPKYLVTQMGNDKSIKCEQNLGHDTMYWYKQDSKKFLKIMFSYNNKELIINETVPNRFSPKSPDKAHLNLHINSLELGDSAVYFCASSPTLAMAPPHFGNGTRLTVT.

V gene TRBV3-1 combines with J gene TRBJ2-6, with D perhaps given as TRBD1 or TRBD2 (5 bases each). This CDR3 region has 15 residues. The ends were cut back, 4 bases at V and 3 bases at J, with 10 bases in the middle. Germline CDR1 reads LGHDT; CDR2 reads YNNKEL (reference sequence). The CDR3 spells CASSPWGFGANVLTF. The CDR3 DNA reads as TGTGCCAGCAGCCCGTGGGGGTTTGGGGCCAACGTCCTGACTTTC.

The chain has TRBV7-2 and TRBJ1-2; 9 bases are shared with TRBD1. V trimming: 6 bases; J trimming: 5 bases; junction bases outside the gene matches: 7. Germline loops: CDR1 SGHTA, CDR2 FQGNSA. The CDR3 loop spans 14 amino acids. The CDR3 sequence: CASRATGGSYGYTF. CDR3 in DNA: TGTGCCAGCAGAGCGACAGGGGGGTCGTATGGCTACACCTTC.

This clonotype has only a few counts. The chain employs TRBV28 and TRBJ2-4; tentatively, D is TRBD1 (5 bases). Trimming shortened V by 7 bases and J by 7 bases, and 17 bases separated the two germline ends. This CDR3 spans 14 amino acids. The germline V gene has CDR1 MDHEN and CDR2 SYDVKM. CDR3 sequence reads: CASTKSRVGNIQYF. CDR3 DNA: TGTGCCAGCACCAAATCCAGGGTCGGGAACATTCAGTACTTC.

This clonotype was picked up a small number of times. The V call is TRBV29-1, the J call TRBJ2-1; no definite D call. The CDR3 is 10 amino acids. Trimming cost V 7 bases and J 10 bases, with 11 bases left between them. CDR1 is SQVTM and CDR2 is ANQGSEA in the germline V gene. The CDR3 protein is CSGEEDEQFF. In DNA, the CDR3 is TGCAGCGGAGAGGAAGACGAGCAGTTCTTC.

This clonotype was seen only once. This rearrangement joins TRBV10-3 to TRBJ1-2, with D tentatively TRBD1 (5 bases). The CDR3 loop spans 14 amino acids. The V end lost 0 bases, the J end lost 8 bases, and 13 bases lay between the germline ends. Germline CDR1 and CDR2: ENHRY and SYGVKD. CDR3 bases: TGTGCCATCAGTGAGTCCCTCCTAGGGGAAGGCTACACCTTC. Translating it yields CAISESLLGEGYTF.

The CDR3 loop is CASSSAVWRPTGVTQYF. For the CDR3, the DNA is TGTGCCAGCAGCTCCGCGGTCTGGCGGCCCACGGGGGTGACCCAGTACTTC. The chain combines TRBV7-2 with TRBJ2-5, with a weak D call TRBD2 (6 bases). The CDR3 totals 17 residues. Trimming removed 4 bases at V and 7 bases at J, with 25 bases between. CDR1 is SGHTA, CDR2 FQGNSA, per germline.

The chain links TRBV5-1 to TRBJ2-5; perhaps TRBD1 as D (6 bases). This CDR3 comprises 18 residues. The V gene lost 4 bases and the J gene lost 1 base, with 23 bases spanning the gap. CDR1 is SGHRS, CDR2 YFSETQ, per germline. The CDR3 nucleotides read TGCGCCAGCAGCCCAAGGCCCGGACGCCAGGGGACCCAAGAGACCCAGTACTTC. Its translation is CASSPRPGRQGTQETQYF.

In this sample, this clonotype turned up once. This chain uses TRBV5-6 with TRBJ1-1; unclear D gene. This CDR3 comprises 13 residues. The V gene lost 0 bases and the J gene lost 8 bases, with 11 bases spanning the gap. Germline assignment: CDR1 SGHDT and CDR2 YYEEEE. The CDR3 region has the DNA TGTGCCAGCAGCTTGGGTTGGAAACAAGAAGCTTTCTTT. Translating it yields CASSLGWKQEAFF.

V is TRBV11-2 and J is TRBJ2-2; tentative D call: TRBD1 (6 bases). V was trimmed by 1 base and J by 4 bases, leaving 13 bases between them. This CDR3 has 16 amino acids. CDR1 and CDR2 from the germline V gene are SGHAT and FQNNGV. The CDR3 DNA follows: TGTGCCAGCAGCTTAGGTTTGGGCAGGGGCACCGGGGAGCTGTTTTTT. Protein product: CASSLGLGRGTGELFF.

This rearrangement joins TRBV4-3 to TRBJ1-5, with D tentatively TRBD1 (6 bases). V dropped 0 bases and J dropped 7 bases, with 13 bases sitting between them. The CDR3 contains 15 residues. Germline CDR1 and CDR2: LGHNA and YSLEER. Written as DNA, the CDR3 is TGCGCCAGCAGCCAAGATCTCAGGGGCTGGCAGCCCCAGCATTTT. Residues: CASSQDLRGWQPQHF.

The genes are TRBV7-3 and TRBJ2-5; 8 bases match TRBD2. CDR3 length equals 20 residues. V was pared by 4 bases and J by 1 base, with 20 bases of the junction left unmatched. Germline CDR1 is SGHTA and CDR2 is FQGTGA. CDR3 sequence: CASSSKVGGRSQTPQETQYF. The CDR3 region has the DNA TGTGCCAGCAGCTCTAAAGTGGGCGGGAGGTCCCAAACCCCCCAAGAGACCCAGTACTTC.

The J gene is TRBJ1-5, the V gene TRBV20-1; perhaps TRBD1 as D (5 bases). Trimming pared 5 bases from V and 6 bases from J, leaving 14 bases between. The CDR3 is 13 residues long. The V gene's germline CDR1 is DFQATT and CDR2 SNEGSKA (reference sequence). The CDR3 DNA sequence: TGCAGTGCTCGAACTGGGGGGAGTCAGCCCCAGCATTTT. Encoded protein: CSARTGGSQPQHF.